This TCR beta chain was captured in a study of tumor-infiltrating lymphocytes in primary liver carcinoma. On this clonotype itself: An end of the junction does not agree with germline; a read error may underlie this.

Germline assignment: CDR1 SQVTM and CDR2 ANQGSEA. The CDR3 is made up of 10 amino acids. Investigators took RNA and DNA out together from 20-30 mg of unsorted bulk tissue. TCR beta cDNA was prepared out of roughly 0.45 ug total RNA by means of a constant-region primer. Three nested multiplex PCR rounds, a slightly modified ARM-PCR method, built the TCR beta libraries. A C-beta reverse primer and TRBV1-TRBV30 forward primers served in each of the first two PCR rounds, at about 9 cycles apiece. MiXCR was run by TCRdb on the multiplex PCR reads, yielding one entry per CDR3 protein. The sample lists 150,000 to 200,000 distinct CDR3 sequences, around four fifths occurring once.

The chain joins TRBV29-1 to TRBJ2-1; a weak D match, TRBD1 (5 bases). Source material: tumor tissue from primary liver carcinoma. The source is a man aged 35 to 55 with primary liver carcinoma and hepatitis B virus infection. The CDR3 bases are TGTAGTGTTCTTGACAGCGAGCAGTCCTTC. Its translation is CSVLDSEQSF.